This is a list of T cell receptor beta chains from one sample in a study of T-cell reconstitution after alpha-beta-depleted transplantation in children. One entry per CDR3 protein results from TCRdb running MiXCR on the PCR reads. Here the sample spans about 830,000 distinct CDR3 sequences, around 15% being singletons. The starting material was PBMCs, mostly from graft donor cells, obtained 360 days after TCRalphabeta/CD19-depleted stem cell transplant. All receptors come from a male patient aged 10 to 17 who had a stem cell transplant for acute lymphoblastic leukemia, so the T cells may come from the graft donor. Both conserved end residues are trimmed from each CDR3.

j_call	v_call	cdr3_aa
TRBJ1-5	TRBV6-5	ASRTQGQPQH
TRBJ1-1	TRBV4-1	ASSHDRAKMNTEAF
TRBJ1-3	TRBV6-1	ASSGQGSMAYGNTIY
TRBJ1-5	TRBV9	ASSPAGIYQPQH
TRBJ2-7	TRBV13	ASSITGTGGSYEQY
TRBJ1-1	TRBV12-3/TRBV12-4	ASSTRATEAF
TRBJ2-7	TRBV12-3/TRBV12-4	ATSTGPGGRQY
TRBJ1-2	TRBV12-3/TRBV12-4	ATVPSGGYT
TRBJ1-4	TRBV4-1	ASSREQVTNEKLF
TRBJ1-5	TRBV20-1	SAPDKHSNQPQH
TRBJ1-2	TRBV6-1	ASSPRRLNGYT
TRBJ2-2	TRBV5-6	ASSWGRPGELF
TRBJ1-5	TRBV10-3	AISTGSNQPQH
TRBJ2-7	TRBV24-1	ATSDLGTGDYEQY
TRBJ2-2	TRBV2	AKGDINTGELF
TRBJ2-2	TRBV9	ASSDPGGRYTGELF
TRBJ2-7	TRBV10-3	AISGPGKLEQY
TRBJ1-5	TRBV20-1	SALPYGGRNQPQH
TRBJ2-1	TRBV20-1	SADGLAGESLWEQF
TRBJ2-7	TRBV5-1	ASSPSRGYEQY
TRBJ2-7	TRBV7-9	ASSFLTSGRDEQY
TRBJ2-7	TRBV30	AWSVNRGPYEQY